Below, 6 T cell receptor beta chains from the same sample are listed, as sequenced in a study of blood T cell repertoires in COVID-19. Profiling relied on immunoSEQ multiplex PCR, and the TCRdb table lists in-frame clones only, not all of them. The sample yields 95,000 to 150,000 clones, about four fifths seen once. Sequencing input: peripheral blood. The source is a woman in her sixties or seventies with acute or convalescent COVID-19.

This chain connects TRBV7-6 to TRBJ1-5; 9 bases line up with TRBD1. Germline V gives CDR1 SGHVS, CDR2 FNYEAQ. Trimming took 2 bases from V and 6 from J; bases not matched to a gene: 8. CDR3 length: 16 residues. CDR3 coding DNA: TGTGCCAGCAGCTTAATGGGACAGGGTATGGGTCAGCCCCAGCATTTT. This gives the protein CASSLMGQGMGQPQHF.

This clone came up once. This chain joins TRBV19 and TRBJ2-1; a possible D gene is TRBD1 (6 bases). Germline-derived CDR1 and CDR2 are LNHDA and SQIVND (reference sequence). V lost 5 bases and J lost 0, with 17 bases in between. This CDR3 contains 17 residues. CDR3 region: CASSPRGGGGSYNEQFF. The CDR3 coding sequence is TGTGCCAGTAGTCCCCGAGGGGGTGGAGGCTCCTACAATGAGCAGTTCTTC.

Only one count was recorded for this clone. The V call is TRBV4-2, the J call TRBJ1-2; TRBD1 might be the D (5 bases). V lost 0 bases and J lost 4, with 12 bases in between. The CDR3 is 15 amino acids. Germline CDR1 LGHNA, CDR2 YNFKEQ. In DNA form, the CDR3 reads TGTGCCAGCAGCCAAGAGAGGACAAATCGCTATGGCTACACCTTC. Translation gives CASSQERTNRYGYTF.

This chain connects TRBV27 to TRBJ2-6; 11 bases line up with TRBD1. V was pared by 5 bases and J by 3 bases, with 9 bases of the junction left unmatched. This CDR3 spans 18 amino acids. Germline CDR1 MNHEY, CDR2 SMNVEV (reference sequence). This CDR3 reads CASSPRTGGEGGANVLTF. The CDR3 nucleotides are TGTGCCAGCAGTCCACGGACAGGGGGCGAAGGTGGGGCCAACGTCCTGACTTTC. The whole variable domain, filled in from reference TRBV27 and TRBJ2-6, reads EAQVTQNPRYLITVTGKKLTVTCSQNMNHEYMSWYRQDPGLGLRQIYYSMNVEVTDKGDVPEGYKVSRKEKRNFPLILESPSPNQTSLYFCASSPRTGGEGGANVLTFGAGSRLTVL.

The chain joins TRBV18 to TRBJ1-1, with a weak D call TRBD1 (6 bases). Trimming took off 5 bases at V and 0 bases at J, with 16 bases between the two ends. Germline assignment: CDR1 KGHSH and CDR2 LQKENI. The CDR3 sequence is 16 residues long. The CDR3 DNA sequence: TGTGCCAGCTCAGCAGGACAGCCATTAATGAACACTGAAGCTTTCTTT. Translating it yields CASSAGQPLMNTEAFF.

This clone was seen only a few times. This rearrangement joins TRBV5-5 to TRBJ1-2; D not resolved. Trimming shortened V by 1 base and J by 3 bases, and 7 bases separated the two germline ends. The CDR3 extends over 13 amino acids. Germline V gene lookup returns CDR1 SGHKS and CDR2 YYEKEE (reference sequence). The CDR3 loop is CASSLWEDYGYTF. CDR3 bases: TGTGCCAGCAGCTTGTGGGAGGACTATGGCTACACCTTC.